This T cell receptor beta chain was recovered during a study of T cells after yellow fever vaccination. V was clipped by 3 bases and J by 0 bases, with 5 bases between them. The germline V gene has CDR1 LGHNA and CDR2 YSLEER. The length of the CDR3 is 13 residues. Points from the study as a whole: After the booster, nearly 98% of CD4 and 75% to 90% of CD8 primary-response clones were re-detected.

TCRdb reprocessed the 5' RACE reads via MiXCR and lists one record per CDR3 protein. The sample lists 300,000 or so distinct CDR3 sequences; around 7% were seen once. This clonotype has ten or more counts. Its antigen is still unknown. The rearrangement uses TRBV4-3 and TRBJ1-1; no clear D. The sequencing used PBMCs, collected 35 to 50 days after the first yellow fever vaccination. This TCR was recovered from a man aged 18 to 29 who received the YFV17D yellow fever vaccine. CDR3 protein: CASSQVMNTEAFF. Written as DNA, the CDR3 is TGCGCCAGCAGCCAGGTCATGAACACTGAAGCTTTCTTT.